These 22 T cell receptor beta chains share one sample of origin, sequenced in a study of blood T cells in healthy people across ages. Through a sample-barcoded 5' primer and a J-beta primer mix, a second PCR was run for roughly 6 to 12 cycles. Using its own MiXCR run on the 5' RACE reads, TCRdb lists one record per CDR3 protein. The sample has about 970,000 distinct CDR3 sequences, roughly 51% seen once. The sample was blood. These receptors were obtained from a woman aged 55-69 years in good health.

The chain combines TRBV10-3 with TRBJ2-7; TRBD1 might be the D (5 bases). Germline assignment: CDR1 ENHRY and CDR2 SYGVKD. The CDR3 contains 14 residues. Between the trimmed V and J ends, which lost 6 bases and 2 bases, there was a span of 14 bases. The chain's CDR3 is CAIRPAKDTYEQYF. DNA for the CDR3: TGTGCCATCAGACCGGCAAAGGACACCTACGAGCAGTACTTC.

The V and J genes are TRBV7-2 and TRBJ1-4; D remains unclear. The CDR3 extends over 16 amino acids. Germline loops: CDR1 SGHTA, CDR2 FQGNSA. The V end lost 3 bases, the J end lost 3 bases, and 14 bases lay between the germline ends. CDR3 coding DNA: TGTGCCAGCAGCTTTCTAGGGAATCTGGCTAATGAAAAACTGTTTTTT. Protein: CASSFLGNLANEKLFF.

The genes are TRBV20-1 and TRBJ2-5; 12 bases match TRBD2. The CDR3 consists of 16 residues. CDR1 is DFQATT and CDR2 is SNEGSKA in the germline V gene (reference sequence). Losses at the gene ends were 0 bases for V and 3 bases for J; bases not matched to a gene: 5. CDR3 DNA: TGCAGTGCTAGAGACCCTCTAGCGGGAGGGAAAGAGACCCAGTACTTC. Translated, it gives CSARDPLAGGKETQYF.

In its sample, this clonotype was seen a few times. The genes are TRBV12-3 or TRBV12-4 and TRBJ2-5; D uncertain. This CDR3 has 13 amino acids. Trimming removed 4 bases from V and 5 bases from J, with 11 bases in between. CDR3 sequence (DNA): TGTGCCAGCAGTTCTCTAGGAGTGGAGACCCAGTACTTC. This translates into CASSSLGVETQYF.

This rearrangement joins TRBV29-1 to TRBJ2-5; 9 bases agree with TRBD2. J gave up 11 bases and V 0 bases, and 13 bases lay outside the gene matches. Germline V lookup: CDR1 SQVTM, CDR2 ANQGSEA. The CDR3 is 15 amino acids. This CDR3 is CSVEESAGGGQEQYF. Here the CDR3 DNA reads TGCAGCGTTGAAGAGTCAGCGGGAGGAGGTCAAGAGCAGTACTTC.

This clonotype has more than one count but fewer than ten. In nucleotides, the CDR3 is TGTGCCAGCAGCCAAGCCTCCGGGAAGGGGAGGGAGACCCAGTACTTC. This translates into CASSQASGKGRETQYF. The gene calls are TRBV28 and TRBJ2-5; a possible D gene is TRBD2 (6 bases). Germline V gene data show CDR1 as MDHEN and CDR2 as SYDVKM. This CDR3 is 16 amino acids long. Trimming removed 6 bases at V and 5 bases at J, with 22 bases between.

A few counts support this clonotype. The chain is built from TRBV29-1 and TRBJ2-1, with D tentatively TRBD2 (6 bases). Germline V gene data show CDR1 as SQVTM and CDR2 as ANQGSEA. Trimming cost V 7 bases and J 5 bases, with 15 bases left between them. There are 13 residues in the CDR3. The CDR3 DNA sequence: TGCAGCGCCTACGGGAGTCGCGACAATGAGCAGTTCTTC. It is translated as CSAYGSRDNEQFF.

The chain's CDR3 is CASQSGLGSTDTQYF. For the CDR3, the DNA is TGTGCCAGTCAGAGCGGGCTAGGGAGCACAGATACGCAGTATTTT. The gene calls are TRBV2 and TRBJ2-3; D possibly corresponds to TRBD2 (6 bases). CDR1 is SNHLY, CDR2 FYNNEI, per germline. The CDR3 loop spans 15 amino acids. Trimming shortened V by 9 bases and J by 0 bases, and 16 bases separated the two germline ends.

The V gene is TRBV27, the J gene TRBJ1-6; D remains ambiguous. The V and J ends lost 5 bases and 7 bases respectively, with 12 bases between them. The CDR3 length is 14 residues. Germline CDR1 is MNHEY and CDR2 is SMNVEV (reference sequence). The CDR3 sequence is CASSPGRGNSPLHF. The CDR3 coding sequence is TGTGCCAGCAGTCCTGGACGGGGAAATTCACCCCTCCACTTT.

The chain couples TRBV12-3 or TRBV12-4 to TRBJ1-1, with D unclear. The CDR3 has 15 amino acids. V lost 7 bases and J lost 1, with 16 bases in between. The CDR3 DNA is TGTGCCAGCAATCAAAGAGGCGGCGGGAACACTGAAGCTTTCTTT. Encoded protein: CASNQRGGGNTEAFF.

In this sample, this clonotype turned up a few times. This chain uses TRBV12-3 or TRBV12-4 with TRBJ2-5; D ambiguous. Trimming removed 5 bases at V and 2 bases at J, with 15 bases between. This CDR3 has 15 amino acids. The CDR3, as DNA: TGTGCCAGCAGTCCCCGCGGCAGACCTCAAGAGACCCAGTACTTC. It yields the protein CASSPRGRPQETQYF.

The table lists this clonotype with a few counts. This chain connects TRBV7-6 to TRBJ2-5; 12 positions match TRBD2. Germline CDR1 and CDR2: SGHVS and FNYEAQ. With V trimmed by 5 bases and J by 11 bases, 12 bases remained unmatched. There are 15 residues in the CDR3. Written as DNA, the CDR3 is TGTGCCAGCAGCGCCCGACTAGCGGGAGTGAGAGAGCAGTACTTC. This sequence encodes CASSARLAGVREQYF.

The chain links TRBV28 to TRBJ1-1, with no clear D. CDR3 size: 13 residues. The V and J ends lost 2 bases and 3 bases respectively, with 7 bases between them. From germline, CDR1 is MDHEN and CDR2 SYDVKM. This chain's CDR3 is CASSLVSYTEAFF. CDR3 coding DNA: TGTGCCAGCAGTTTAGTATCGTACACTGAAGCTTTCTTT. The full variable domain, completed using reference TRBV28 and TRBJ1-1, is DVKVTQSSRYLVKRTGEKVFLECVQDMDHENMFWYRQDPGLGLRLIYFSYDVKMKEKGDIPEGYSVSREKKERFSLILESASTNQTSMYLCASSLVSYTEAFFGQGTRLTVV.

Regarding this clonotype: This could be a read error, since a much larger clone is one nucleotide away. The chain combines TRBV12-3 or TRBV12-4 with TRBJ1-2; TRBD1 might be the D (6 bases). The CDR3 consists of 13 residues. DNA of the CDR3: TGTGCCAGCAGTTTGTGGCAGGGGAGTGGCTGCACCTTC. Encoded protein: CASSLWQGSGCTF.

This chain links TRBV6-2 or TRBV6-3 with TRBJ1-2; 8 bases line up with TRBD1. This CDR3 contains 16 residues. Per germline, CDR1 MNHEY and CDR2 SVGEGT. Trimming took 5 bases from V and 6 from J; bases not matched to a gene: 14. The CDR3 loop is CASSQAVGTGAHGYTF. In DNA form, the CDR3 reads TGTGCCAGCAGTCAGGCGGTAGGGACAGGAGCACATGGCTACACCTTC.

The chain uses TRBV21-1 and TRBJ2-6. TRBV21-1 is a listed pseudogene. The CDR3 is 17 residues long. The CDR3 bases are TGTGCCAGCAGCAAAGCGCTTTTGGGCTCTGGGGCCAACGTCCTGACTTTC. Its translation is CASSKALLGSGANVLTF.

About this clonotype itself: At one of its ends the junction is not consistent with the germline gene, which may arise from a read error. This chain uses TRBV3-1 with TRBJ1-1; 7 bases line up with TRBD1. The CDR3 loop spans 14 amino acids. Germline V gene sequence: CDR1 LGHDT, CDR2 YNNKEL (reference sequence). The CDR3 loop reads CAGSHNRGDTEAFF. CDR3 in DNA: TGTGCCGGCAGCCATAACAGGGGCGACACTGAAGCTTTCTTT. Filled out from reference TRBV3-1 and TRBJ1-1, the complete variable domain reads DTAVSQTPKYLVTQMGNDKSIKCEQNLGHDTMYWYKQDSKKFLKIMFSYNNKELIINETVPNRFSPKSPDKAHLNLHINSLELGDSAVYFCAGSHNRGDTEAFFGQGTRLTVV.

The gene calls are TRBV12-5 and TRBJ1-2; possibly TRBD1 for D (6 bases). CDR1 and CDR2 (germline): LGHNT, FRNRAP. The CDR3 has 16 amino acids. Between the trimmed V and J ends, which lost 3 bases and 4 bases, there was a span of 18 bases. The DNA of the CDR3 is TGTGCTAGTGGTTTTTCCGGGACAACGTCTGGCTATGGCTACACCTTC. Its translation is CASGFSGTTSGYGYTF.

The chain links TRBV4-3 to TRBJ2-2; 10 bases fit TRBD1. The CDR3 is 16 amino acids. The ends lost 0 bases at V and 2 bases at J; junction bases unmatched: 0. CDR1 is LGHNA and CDR2 is YSLEER in the germline V gene. CDR3 sequence: CASSQETGGNTGELFF. In DNA form, the CDR3 reads TGCGCCAGCAGCCAAGAGACAGGGGGCAACACCGGGGAGCTGTTTTTT.

This sequence joins TRBV9 and TRBJ1-2; no reliable D call. The CDR3 spans 16 residues. Germline V CDR1 and CDR2: SGDLS, YYNGEE. Trimming pared 0 bases from V and 6 bases from J, leaving 18 bases between. The CDR3 here is CASSVAYSGSRDGYTF. The CDR3 bases are TGTGCCAGCAGCGTAGCCTATTCTGGCTCGCGGGATGGCTACACCTTC.

This chain uses TRBV20-1 with TRBJ2-3, with D hard to call. Germline values: CDR1 DFQATT, CDR2 SNEGSKA (reference sequence). Trimming left V 0 bases short and J 0 bases short, with 13 bases between. The CDR3 totals 16 residues. The CDR3 sequence: CSAREVLGGSTDTQYF. DNA of the CDR3: TGCAGTGCTAGAGAGGTGTTAGGCGGAAGCACAGATACGCAGTATTTT.

The CDR3 nucleotides read TGTGCCAGCAGTTTAAAGGAGGGCCACACCGCCCACGAGCAGTACTTC. Its translation: CASSLKEGHTAHEQYF. The chain joins TRBV27 to TRBJ2-7; D is possibly TRBD2 (6 bases). The V end lost 2 bases, the J end lost 5 bases, and 19 bases lay between the germline ends. Germline-derived CDR1 and CDR2 are MNHEY and SMNVEV (reference sequence). There are 16 residues in the CDR3.